This record covers a single T cell receptor beta chain. The sample originates from a study of blood T cell repertoires in COVID-19. The overall study: Acute and convalescent COVID-19 specimens originated in the United States, Italy and Spain.

The CDR3 has 15 amino acids. V gave up 1 base and J gave up 6 bases, with 16 bases separating them. The germline CDR1 and CDR2 sequences are GTSNPN and SVGIG (reference sequence). The repertoire was sequenced with immunoSEQ multiplex PCR; TCRdb's copy has only in-frame clones and lacks some. The sample comprises approximately 150,000 clones, over 75% of which are singletons, and just over 3% rests with the top ten. This chain connects TRBV30 to TRBJ1-5; no clear D. Sequences were obtained from peripheral blood. This sequence originates from an older woman with active COVID-19. The CDR3 sequence: CAWSATVDGSQPQHF. The CDR3 DNA reads TGTGCCTGGAGTGCCACAGTGGACGGGAGTCAGCCCCAGCATTTT.